This T cell receptor beta chain was sequenced for a study of T-cell reconstitution after alpha-beta-depleted transplantation in children. Unique molecular identifiers were incorporated during preparation of the TCRbeta library. TCRdb re-called the PCR reads through MiXCR, storing one row per CDR3 protein. Of 490,000 or so distinct CDR3 sequences in the sample, 10% were seen once. In its sample, this clonotype was seen many times. Antigen unknown. Findings of the study overall: Several hundred expanded graft clones reportedly gave rise to the alpha-beta T cells present about two months after transplant. Surviving thymic progenitors and recipient T cells were the source of high TCRbeta diversity at day 60 in some patients. Hyperexpanded clones declined; after one year, newly produced T cells mostly supplied diversity.

The receptor was isolated from a child under 10 years old with inherited bone marrow failure, due to receive a stem cell transplant. Sample: PBMCs, taken before TCRalphabeta/CD19-depleted stem cell transplant.

CDR3 bases: TGCGCCAGCAGGGCACGACTAGCGGGAAGGTACGAGCAGTACTTC. Protein product: CASRARLAGRYEQYF. The chain employs TRBV5-1 and TRBJ2-7, with 11 bases that match TRBD2. J lost 4 bases, V lost 5 bases, and 8 bases had no gene match. The CDR3 is 15 residues long. Germline values: CDR1 SGHRS, CDR2 YFSETQ.